This entry describes one TCR beta chain. No antigen is known for it. This PCR relied on a set of 60 Vbeta primers and 13 Jbeta primers. Generated by immunoSEQ multiplex PCR, the TCRdb table keeps only in-frame clones and is missing some. The sample lists under 150,000 clones, roughly 80% seen once, with 5.1% in the top ten. The data were obtained in a study of cytomegalovirus exposure and HLA in healthy donors. Study-wide results and caveats: Per a prior analysis, the majority of TCR beta V segments were productive roughly 87% or roughly 30% of the time. Among TCR beta chains, those listed as cytomegalovirus-associated numbered around 160. A later analysis linked a missense variant in DCLRE1C to the trimming of TCR beta V and J genes. As a later analysis showed, several of the most significant clusters appeared to be linked to common viral pathogens.

CDR1 MDHEN and CDR2 SYDVKM come from the germline V gene. This CDR3 comprises 15 residues. J lost 0 bases, V lost 4 bases, and 4 bases had no gene match. The V and J genes are TRBV28 and TRBJ2-7, with TRBD2 matching over 9 bases. The source is a male donor in good health and CMV-seronegative. Sequences were obtained from PBMCs. CDR3 nucleotide sequence: TGTGCCAGCAGTTCCTTAGCGGGGGACTCCTACGAGCAGTACTTC. It is translated as CASSSLAGDSYEQYF.